Listed here are 7 T cell receptor beta chains from one sample, sequenced in a study of T cells after yellow fever vaccination. TCRdb fed the 5' RACE reads into MiXCR, producing one record per CDR3 protein. The sample yields about 310,000 distinct CDR3 sequences, 3.6% seen once. The material sequenced was PBMCs, taken on the day of the yellow fever booster vaccination. All receptors derive from a man aged 18 to 30 who received the YFV17D yellow fever vaccine.

This clonotype was recorded at least ten times. The genes are TRBV3-1 and TRBJ1-2, with D maybe TRBD1 (5 bases). Germline loops: CDR1 LGHDT, CDR2 YNNKEL (reference sequence). The length of the CDR3 is 13 residues. V was cut by 3 bases and J by 3 bases, with 8 bases left in between. Here the CDR3 reads CASSQGPYYGYTF. As DNA, the CDR3 is TGTGCCAGCAGCCAGGGACCCTACTATGGCTACACCTTC.

This clonotype turned up a few times. The rearrangement links TRBV6-2 or TRBV6-3 to TRBJ2-5; no clear D. Looked up from germline, CDR1 is MNHEY and CDR2 is SVGEGT. Trimming removed 6 bases from V and 2 bases from J, with 7 bases in between. The CDR3 runs 12 residues. CDR3 region: CASSYTQETQYF. The CDR3 DNA reads TGTGCCAGCAGCTACACACAAGAGACCCAGTACTTC.

This clonotype was picked up many times. The chain employs TRBV7-2 and TRBJ1-3; weak D call: TRBD1 (5 bases). CDR1 is SGHTA and CDR2 is FQGNSA in the germline V gene. This CDR3 is 16 amino acids long. V was clipped by 5 bases and J by 4 bases, with 18 bases between them. CDR3 DNA: TGTGCCAGCAGCCGCTATGAAGGACATGGAGGAAACACCATATATTTT. This sequence encodes CASSRYEGHGGNTIYF.

The table lists this clonotype with many counts. The chain links TRBV4-1 to TRBJ2-7; 7 bases map to TRBD2. The germline V gene has CDR1 MGHRA and CDR2 YSYEKL. The trim removed 1 base at V and 0 bases at J, leaving 3 bases unmatched. This CDR3 region has 15 residues. Written as DNA, the CDR3 is TGCGCCAGCAGCCAAGCTGGCGGGGGCTCCTACGAGCAGTACTTC. Translation gives CASSQAGGGSYEQYF.

The chain recombines TRBV4-1 with TRBJ1-1; TRBD1 is a possible D gene (6 bases). The CDR3 contains 16 residues. In germline, CDR1 is MGHRA, CDR2 YSYEKL. The germline V and J ends were trimmed by 3 bases and 0 bases, with 14 bases remaining between them. The CDR3 here is CASSQTLDRMNTEAFF. The CDR3 DNA sequence: TGCGCCAGCAGCCAGACCCTGGACAGAATGAACACTGAAGCTTTCTTT.

The CDR3 is CSASDLENTIYF. The CDR3 DNA reads TGCAGTGCTTCGGACCTGGAAAACACCATATATTTT. The rearrangement links TRBV20-1 to TRBJ1-3, with D unclear. The CDR3 length is 12 residues. V was clipped by 5 bases and J by 6 bases, with 11 bases between them. Per germline, CDR1 DFQATT and CDR2 SNEGSKA (reference sequence).

Many counts were recorded for this clonotype. CDR3 nucleotides: TGCGCCAGCAGCGAGATGGCGGAGAACACCGGGGAGCTGTTTTTT. This translates into CASSEMAENTGELFF. The chain has TRBV5-1 and TRBJ2-2; D gene unclear. The CDR3 length is 15 residues. The V and J ends lost 4 bases and 1 base respectively, with 11 bases between them. The V gene's germline CDR1 is SGHRS and CDR2 YFSETQ. The whole variable domain, remainder taken from reference TRBV5-1 and TRBJ2-2, is KAGVTQTPRYLIKTRGQQVTLSCSPISGHRSVSWYQQTPGQGLQFLFEYFSETQRNKGNFPGRFSGRQFSNSRSEMNVSTLELGDSALYLCASSEMAENTGELFFGEGSRLTVL.